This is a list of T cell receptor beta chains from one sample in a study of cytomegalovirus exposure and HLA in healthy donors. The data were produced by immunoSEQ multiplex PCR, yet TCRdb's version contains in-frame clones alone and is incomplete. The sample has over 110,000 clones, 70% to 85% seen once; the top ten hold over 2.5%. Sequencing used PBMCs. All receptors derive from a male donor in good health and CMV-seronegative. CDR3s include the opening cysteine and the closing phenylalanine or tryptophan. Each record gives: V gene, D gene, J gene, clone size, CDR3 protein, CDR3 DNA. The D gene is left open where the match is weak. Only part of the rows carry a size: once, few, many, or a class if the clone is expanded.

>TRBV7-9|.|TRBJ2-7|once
CASSPRGAYEQYF
TGTGCCAGCAGCCCTCGCGGGGCCTACGAGCAGTACTTC
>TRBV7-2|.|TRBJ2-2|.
CASSLGTVTGELFF
TGTGCCAGCAGCTTAGGGACAGTAACCGGGGAGCTGTTTTTT
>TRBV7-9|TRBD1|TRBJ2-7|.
CASSLRGQGDEQYF
TGTGCCAGCAGCTTAAGGGGACAGGGCGACGAGCAGTACTTC
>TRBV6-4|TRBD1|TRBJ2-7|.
CASSEGTGSKSYEQYF
TGTGCCAGCAGTGAAGGGACAGGGTCAAAGTCCTACGAGCAGTACTTC
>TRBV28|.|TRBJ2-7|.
CASRSYEQYF
TGTGCCAGCAGGTCTTACGAGCAGTACTTC
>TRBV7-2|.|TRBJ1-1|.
CASSLRQNTEAFF
TGTGCCAGCAGCCTTAGACAGAACACTGAAGCTTTCTTT
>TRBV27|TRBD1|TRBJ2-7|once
CASSFAGQGAYEQYF
TGTGCCAGCAGTTTCGCGGGACAGGGGGCCTACGAGCAGTACTTC
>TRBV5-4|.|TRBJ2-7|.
CASSGTGGGKYEQYF
TGTGCCAGCAGCGGAACAGGGGGGGGGAAATACGAGCAGTACTTC
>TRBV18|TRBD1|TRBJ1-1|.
CASSGQANTEAFF
TGTGCCAGCTCGGGACAGGCTAACACTGAAGCTTTCTTT
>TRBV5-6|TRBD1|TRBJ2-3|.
CASSRGTGDIDTQYF
TGTGCCAGCAGCCGAGGGACAGGCGATATAGATACGCAGTATTTT
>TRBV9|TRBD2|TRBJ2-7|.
CASSGSGRLGEQYF
TGTGCCAGCAGCGGGTCCGGGAGGTTGGGCGAGCAGTACTTC
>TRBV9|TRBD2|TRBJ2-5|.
CASSVGSLAGAWETQYF
TGTGCCAGCAGCGTAGGGTCACTAGCGGGAGCCTGGGAGACCCAGTACTTC
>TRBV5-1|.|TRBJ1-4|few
CASSLDYERLFF
TGCGCCAGCAGCTTGGACTACGAAAGACTGTTTTTT
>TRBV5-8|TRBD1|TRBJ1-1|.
CASSLFLNRDRGRRAEAFF
TGTGCCAGCAGCTTGTTCCTCAACCGGGACAGGGGACGAAGAGCTGAAGCTTTCTTT
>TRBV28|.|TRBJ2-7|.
CASSFNEQYF
TGTGCCAGCAGTTTTAACGAGCAGTACTTC
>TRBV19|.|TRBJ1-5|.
CASSIEHHSNQPQHF
TGTGCCAGTAGTATTGAACACCATAGCAATCAGCCCCAGCATTTT
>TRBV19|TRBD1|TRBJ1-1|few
CASSPTGEPEAFF
TGTGCCAGTAGTCCTACAGGGGAGCCAGAAGCTTTCTTT
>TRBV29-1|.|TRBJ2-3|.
CSVNTASTDTQYF
TGCAGCGTGAACACCGCTAGCACAGATACGCAGTATTTT
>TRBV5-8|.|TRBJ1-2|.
CASSLTGRGYTF
TGTGCCAGCAGCTTAACAGGGCGCGGCTACACCTTC
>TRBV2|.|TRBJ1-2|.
CASSETSLYGYTF
TGTGCCAGCAGTGAAACCAGTCTCTATGGCTACACCTTC
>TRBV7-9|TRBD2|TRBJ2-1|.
CASRQLALGYNEQFF
TGTGCCAGCAGGCAACTAGCGCTAGGCTACAATGAGCAGTTCTTC
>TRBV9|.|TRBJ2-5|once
CASSVDVAGETQYF
TGTGCCAGCAGCGTAGACGTCGCGGGTGAGACCCAGTACTTC
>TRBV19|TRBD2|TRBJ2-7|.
CASSILAGEREQYF
TGTGCCAGTAGTATCTTAGCGGGAGAAAGGGAGCAGTACTTC
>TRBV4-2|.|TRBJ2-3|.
CASSHGGLSTDTQYF
TGTGCCAGCAGCCACGGTGGGCTTAGCACAGATACGCAGTATTTT
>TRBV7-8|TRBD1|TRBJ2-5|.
CASSLGTGVGGETQYF
TGTGCCAGCAGCTTAGGGACAGGGGTTGGTGGAGAGACCCAGTACTTC
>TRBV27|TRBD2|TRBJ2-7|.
CASSFSGGVNYEQYF
TGTGCCAGCAGTTTCTCGGGAGGGGTGAACTACGAGCAGTACTTC
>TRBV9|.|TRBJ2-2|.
CASSDPRRGANTGELFF
TGTGCCAGCAGCGATCCTCGGCGGGGCGCGAACACCGGGGAGCTGTTTTTT
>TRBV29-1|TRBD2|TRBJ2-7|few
CSALPGLANEQYF
TGCAGCGCTCTGCCGGGACTAGCGAACGAGCAGTACTTC
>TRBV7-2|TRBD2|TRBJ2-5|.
CASSLTSVAETQYF
TGTGCCAGCAGCTTGACTAGCGTTGCGGAGACCCAGTACTTC
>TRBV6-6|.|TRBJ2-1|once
CASSYGLAEYNEQFF
TGTGCCAGCAGTTACGGGTTAGCGGAATACAATGAGCAGTTCTTC
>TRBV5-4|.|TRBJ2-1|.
CASSLAYNEQFF
TGTGCCAGCAGCTTGGCGTACAATGAGCAGTTCTTC
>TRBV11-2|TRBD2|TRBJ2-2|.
CASSFSTRGLAELFF
TGTGCCAGCAGCTTCTCAACCAGGGGACTAGCGGAGCTGTTTTTT
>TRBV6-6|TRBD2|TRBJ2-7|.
CASRRGLAAYEQYF
TGTGCCAGCAGACGGGGACTAGCGGCCTACGAGCAGTACTTC
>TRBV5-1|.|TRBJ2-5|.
CASSPLPRRTGGETQYF
TGCGCCAGCAGTCCCCTTCCAAGGCGAACGGGTGGGGAGACCCAGTACTTC
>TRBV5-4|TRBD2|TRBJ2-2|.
CASSRRLAGNTGELFF
TGTGCCAGCAGCCGTCGATTAGCGGGAAACACCGGGGAGCTGTTTTTT